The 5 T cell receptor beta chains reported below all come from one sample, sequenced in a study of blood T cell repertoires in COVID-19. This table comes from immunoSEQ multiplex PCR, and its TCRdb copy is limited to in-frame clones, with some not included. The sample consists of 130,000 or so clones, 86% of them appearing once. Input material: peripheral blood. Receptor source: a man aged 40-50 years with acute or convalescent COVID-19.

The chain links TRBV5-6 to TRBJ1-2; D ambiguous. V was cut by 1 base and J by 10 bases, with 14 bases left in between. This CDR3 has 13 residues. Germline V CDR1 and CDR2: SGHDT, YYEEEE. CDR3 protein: CASSLRVYGDYTF. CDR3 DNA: TGTGCCAGCAGCTTGCGGGTTTATGGAGACTACACCTTC.

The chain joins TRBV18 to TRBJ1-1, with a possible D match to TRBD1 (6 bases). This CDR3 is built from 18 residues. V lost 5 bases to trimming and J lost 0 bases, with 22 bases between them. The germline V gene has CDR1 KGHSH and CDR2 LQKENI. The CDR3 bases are TGTGCCAGCTCATTAAAGGCACAGGGCGGTACGATGAACACTGAAGCTTTCTTT. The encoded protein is CASSLKAQGGTMNTEAFF.

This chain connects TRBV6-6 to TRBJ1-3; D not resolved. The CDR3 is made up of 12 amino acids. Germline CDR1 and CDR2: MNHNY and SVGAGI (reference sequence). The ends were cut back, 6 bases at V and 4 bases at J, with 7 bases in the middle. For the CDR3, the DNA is TGTGCCAGCAGCCCTGTGGGAAACACCATATATTTT. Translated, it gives CASSPVGNTIYF.

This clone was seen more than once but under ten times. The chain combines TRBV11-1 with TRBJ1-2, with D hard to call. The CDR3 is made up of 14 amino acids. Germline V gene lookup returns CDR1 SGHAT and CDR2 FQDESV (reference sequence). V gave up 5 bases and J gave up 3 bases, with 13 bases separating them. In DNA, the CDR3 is TGTGCCAGCAGCCAGGATCCAACGTACTATGGCTACACCTTC. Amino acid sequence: CASSQDPTYYGYTF. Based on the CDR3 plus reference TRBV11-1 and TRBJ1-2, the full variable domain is EAEVAQSPRYKITEKSQAVAFWCDPISGHATLYWYRQILGQGPELLVQFQDESVVDDSQLPKDRFSAERLKGVDSTLKIQPAELGDSAMYLCASSQDPTYYGYTFGSGTRLTVV.

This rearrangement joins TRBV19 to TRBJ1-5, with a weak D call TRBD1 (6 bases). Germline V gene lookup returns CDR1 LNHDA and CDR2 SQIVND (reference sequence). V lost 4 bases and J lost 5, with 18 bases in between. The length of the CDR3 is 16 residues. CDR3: CASSKGTTGRDQPQHF. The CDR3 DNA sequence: TGTGCCAGTAGTAAAGGGACAACCGGTAGGGATCAGCCCCAGCATTTT.